This T cell receptor (beta chain) originates from a study of blood T cells in healthy people across ages. The authors ran a second PCR of roughly 6 to 12 cycles using a sample-barcoded 5' primer and a J-beta primer mix. TCRdb processed the 5' RACE reads anew with MiXCR; each CDR3 protein has one entry. The table includes approximately 580,000 distinct CDR3 sequences, 20% to 30% detected once. This clonotype has more than one count but fewer than ten. Antigen specificity is unknown. Study-wide points: What prevented conclusive comparison of naive and antigen-experienced cells was that PBMCs were unsorted.

The sample also formed part of further work on T cells of mothers and their children.

The sequenced sample consisted of blood. The clonotype originates from a boy aged 5-17 years in good health.

CDR3 DNA sequence: TGTGCCAGCAGAGAGGGGACAGGGGGTTCACCCCTCCACTTT. Protein sequence: CASREGTGGSPLHF. The V gene is TRBV12-3 or TRBV12-4, the J gene TRBJ1-6; 11 positions match TRBD1. CDR3 length: 14 residues. V lost 6 bases to trimming and J lost 9 bases; unmatched junction nucleotides: 4.